The clone carrying this TCR beta chain was counted at least ten times. Its target is not known. The ends were cut back, 0 bases at V and 0 bases at J, with 7 bases in the middle. From germline, CDR1 is SGDLS and CDR2 YYNGEE. The CDR3 runs 14 residues. This sample stems from a study of CD8 T cells in ankylosing spondylitis. TCRdb re-called the 5' RACE reads through MiXCR, storing one row per CDR3 protein. The sample includes some 840,000 distinct CDR3 sequences, around 11% seen only once; the top ten take 0.51%. General observations from the study: Disease-linked clones were found to be CD8+ and relatively rare in peripheral blood. A TCR beta motif made of several highly homologous variants seemed typical of ankylosing spondylitis blood.

The TCR comes from a male donor with ankylosing spondylitis. The chain joins TRBV9 to TRBJ2-7, with D hard to call. Sequencing input: blood, either unsorted or a sorted T cell fraction (not recorded which). The CDR3 DNA is TGTGCCAGCAGCGTAGACCCTAGCTCCTACGAGCAGTACTTC. Protein sequence: CASSVDPSSYEQYF.